The T cell receptor beta chain under discussion was sequenced for a study of Ad26.COV2.S vaccination and SARS-CoV-2 variants. Study results and limitations: Using TCR breadth and depth analyses may have led to underestimated total T cell responses. Considerable breadth of spike-specific CD8+ and CD4+ T cell responses has reportedly been documented following vaccination.

The table came from immunoSEQ multiplex PCR; TCRdb's copy has only in-frame clones and leaves some out. The repertoire consists of roughly 350,000 clones, with 65% to 90% occurring once and the leading ten covering roughly a tenth. As for treatment: 19 received Ad26.COV2.S at low or high dose, single or two shots; 5 received placebo; per-sample allocation not given. Sample collection was performed on day 63 after the first vaccine or placebo injection. The CDR3 sequence is 16 residues long. Per germline, CDR1 LNHDA and CDR2 SQIVND (reference sequence). With 3 bases removed from V and 4 bases from J, the gap between germline ends came to 17 bases. To note about this clone: Its antigen remains unidentified.

The chain carries TRBV19 and TRBJ2-3; maybe TRBD2 (5 bases). The sample was peripheral blood, taken in a trial of Ad26.COV2.S vaccine versus placebo. The source is a person aged 18-65 years who received the Ad26.COV2.S COVID-19 vaccine or a placebo. The CDR3 region is CASSILWLAKADTQYF. CDR3 DNA: TGTGCCAGTAGTATCCTTTGGCTAGCCAAGGCAGATACGCAGTATTTT. Supplemented by reference TRBV19 and TRBJ2-3, the full variable domain reads DGGITQSPKYLFRKEGQNVTLSCEQNLNHDAMYWYRQDPGQGLRLIYYSQIVNDFQKGDIAEGYSVSREKKESFPLTVTSAQKNPTAFYLCASSILWLAKADTQYFGPGTRLTVL.